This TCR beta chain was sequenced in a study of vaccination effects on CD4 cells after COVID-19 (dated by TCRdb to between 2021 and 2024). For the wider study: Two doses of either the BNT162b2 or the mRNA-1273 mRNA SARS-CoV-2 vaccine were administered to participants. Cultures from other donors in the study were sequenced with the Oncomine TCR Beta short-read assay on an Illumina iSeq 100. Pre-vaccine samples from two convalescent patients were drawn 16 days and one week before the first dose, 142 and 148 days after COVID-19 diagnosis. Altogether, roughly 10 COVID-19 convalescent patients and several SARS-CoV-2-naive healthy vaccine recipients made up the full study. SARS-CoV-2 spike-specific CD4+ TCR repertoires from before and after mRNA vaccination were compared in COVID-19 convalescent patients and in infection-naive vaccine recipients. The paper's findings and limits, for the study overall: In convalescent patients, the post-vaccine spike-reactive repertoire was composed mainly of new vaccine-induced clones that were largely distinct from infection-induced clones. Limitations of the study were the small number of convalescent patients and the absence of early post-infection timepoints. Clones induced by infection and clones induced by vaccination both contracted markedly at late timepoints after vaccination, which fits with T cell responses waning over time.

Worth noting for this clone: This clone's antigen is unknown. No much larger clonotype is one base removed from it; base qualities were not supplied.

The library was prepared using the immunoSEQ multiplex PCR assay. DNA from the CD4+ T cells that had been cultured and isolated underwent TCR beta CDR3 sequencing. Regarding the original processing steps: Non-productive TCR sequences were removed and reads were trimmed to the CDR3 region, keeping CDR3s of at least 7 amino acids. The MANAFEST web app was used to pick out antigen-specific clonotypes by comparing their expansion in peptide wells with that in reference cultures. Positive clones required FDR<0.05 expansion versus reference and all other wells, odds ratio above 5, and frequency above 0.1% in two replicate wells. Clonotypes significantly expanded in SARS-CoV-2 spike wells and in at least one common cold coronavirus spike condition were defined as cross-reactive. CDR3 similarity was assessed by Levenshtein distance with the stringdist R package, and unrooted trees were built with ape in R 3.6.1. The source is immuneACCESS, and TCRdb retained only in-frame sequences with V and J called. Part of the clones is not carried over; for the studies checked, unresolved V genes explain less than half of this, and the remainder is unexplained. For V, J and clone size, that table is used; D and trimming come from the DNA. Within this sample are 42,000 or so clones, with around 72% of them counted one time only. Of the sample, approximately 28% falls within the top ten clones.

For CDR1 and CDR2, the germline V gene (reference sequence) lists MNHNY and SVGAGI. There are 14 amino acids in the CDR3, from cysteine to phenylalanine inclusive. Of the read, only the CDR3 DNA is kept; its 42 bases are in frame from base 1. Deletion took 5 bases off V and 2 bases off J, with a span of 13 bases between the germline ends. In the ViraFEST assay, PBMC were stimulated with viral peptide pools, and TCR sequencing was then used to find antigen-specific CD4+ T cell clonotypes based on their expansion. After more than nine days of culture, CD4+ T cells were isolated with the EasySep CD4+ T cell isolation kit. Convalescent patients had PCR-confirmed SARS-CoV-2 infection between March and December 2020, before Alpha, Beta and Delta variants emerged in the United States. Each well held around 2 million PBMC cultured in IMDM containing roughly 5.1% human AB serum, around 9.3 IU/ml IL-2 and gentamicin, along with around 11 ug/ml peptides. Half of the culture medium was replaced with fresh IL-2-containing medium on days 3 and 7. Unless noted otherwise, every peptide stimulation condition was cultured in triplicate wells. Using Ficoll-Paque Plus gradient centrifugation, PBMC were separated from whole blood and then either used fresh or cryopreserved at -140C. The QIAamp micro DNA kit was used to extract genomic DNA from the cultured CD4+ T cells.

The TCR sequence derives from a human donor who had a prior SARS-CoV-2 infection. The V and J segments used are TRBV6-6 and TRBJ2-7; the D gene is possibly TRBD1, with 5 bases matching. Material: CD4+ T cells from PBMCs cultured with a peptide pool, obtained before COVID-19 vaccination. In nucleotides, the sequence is TGTGCCAGCAGTGATCTCGACAGCCCCTACGAGCAGTACTTC. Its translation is CASSDLDSPYEQYF.